This is a list of T cell receptor beta chains from one sample in a study of T-cell memory formation after mild COVID-19. In TCRdb, the 5' RACE reads were re-called with MiXCR into one record per CDR3 protein. The table includes around 53,000 distinct CDR3 sequences, approximately 12% detected once. The sequenced sample consisted of PBMCs or a T cell subset sorted from them (not recorded which). The receptors were gathered from a man in his late teens or twenties who had mild COVID-19 (a few samples of this study predate the infection). Cell type and time point are not known. CDR3s include the opening cysteine and the closing phenylalanine or tryptophan. Fields, in order: V gene, J gene, clone size, D gene, CDR3 protein, CDR3 DNA. The D gene is left open where the match is weak. Some rows have no size entry. The others give once, few or many, or a class for an expanded clone.

>TRBV30|TRBJ2-7|NA|TRBD2
CACNGLAGYEQYF
TGTGCCTGTAACGGACTAGCGGGCTACGAGCAGTACTTC
>TRBV10-3|TRBJ1-1|NA|TRBD1
CAIRWDRGTEAFF
TGTGCCATCAGGTGGGACAGGGGCACTGAAGCTTTCTTT
>TRBV20-1|TRBJ2-3|NA|NA
CSARPAASTDTQYF
TGCAGTGCTAGGCCGGCGGCTAGCACAGATACGCAGTATTTT
>TRBV5-1|TRBJ2-5|NA|NA
CASSLGAGGETQYF
TGCGCCAGCAGCTTGGGAGCGGGCGGCGAGACCCAGTACTTC
>TRBV19|TRBJ2-2|NA|TRBD1
CASSARTGGPLWWTGELFF
TGTGCCAGTAGCGCTCGGACAGGGGGGCCCCTATGGTGGACCGGGGAGCTGTTTTTT
>TRBV6-2/TRBV6-3|TRBJ2-1|many|NA
CASRNPLAGRRRDEQFF
TGTGCCAGCAGAAACCCCCTAGCTGGGAGGCGTCGCGATGAGCAGTTCTTC
>TRBV4-3|TRBJ1-6|few|NA
CASSQDAQNNSPLHF
TGCGCCAGCAGCCAAGACGCGCAGAATAATTCACCCCTCCACTTT
>TRBV6-6|TRBJ2-1|NA|NA
CASRMFVGSSYNEQFF
TGTGCCAGCAGGATGTTCGTGGGGAGCTCCTACAATGAGCAGTTCTTC
>TRBV6-6|TRBJ2-1|few|TRBD2
CASSTTTSGGSNEQFF
TGTGCCAGCAGTACCACAACTAGCGGGGGAAGCAATGAGCAGTTCTTC
>TRBV18|TRBJ2-5|many|NA
CASSRGAAIQETQYF
TGTGCCAGCTCACGGGGAGCCGCGATCCAAGAGACCCAGTACTTC
>TRBV2|TRBJ2-5|few|NA
CASSLQGRGKTQYF
TGTGCCAGCAGCTTACAGGGGAGGGGTAAGACCCAGTACTTC
>TRBV5-1|TRBJ2-3|NA|TRBD1
CASSFLGTGYDTQYF
TGCGCCAGCAGCTTCCTCGGGACAGGGTACGATACGCAGTATTTT
>TRBV5-1|TRBJ2-3|many|NA
CASSLRDTFSTDTQYF
TGCGCCAGCAGCCTAAGGGACACCTTTAGCACAGATACGCAGTATTTT
>TRBV28|TRBJ2-3|many|TRBD2
CASSLLGGGSTDTQYF
TGTGCCAGCAGTTTACTGGGCGGGGGGAGCACAGATACGCAGTATTTT
>TRBV10-3|TRBJ2-1|NA|TRBD2
CAISDGLAGPGWSEQFF
TGTGCCATCAGTGATGGGTTAGCGGGGCCCGGATGGAGTGAGCAGTTCTTC
>TRBV9|TRBJ2-2|NA|TRBD1
CASSAHRGSGTGELFF
TGTGCCAGCAGCGCACACAGGGGCTCAGGCACCGGGGAGCTGTTTTTT
>TRBV7-9|TRBJ1-6|many|NA
CASSFGLSMSSYNSPLHF
TGTGCCAGCAGCTTTGGACTTTCCATGAGCTCCTATAATTCACCCCTCCACTTT
>TRBV20-1|TRBJ2-1|NA|TRBD2
CSATLLAGGYNEQFF
TGCAGTGCTACACTACTAGCGGGGGGATACAATGAGCAGTTCTTC
>TRBV3-1|TRBJ2-5|NA|NA
CASSRKSRGQETQYF
TGTGCCAGCAGCCGTAAGAGTAGGGGCCAAGAGACCCAGTACTTC
>TRBV5-4|TRBJ2-3|NA|NA
CASSLHTDTQYF
TGTGCCAGCAGCCTACACACAGATACGCAGTATTTT
>TRBV4-3|TRBJ2-2|few|NA
CASRAGFNTGELFF
TGCGCCAGCAGGGCCGGTTTTAACACCGGGGAGCTGTTTTTT
>TRBV20-1|TRBJ1-2|NA|TRBD1
CSAEGARANYGYTF
TGCAGTGCTGAGGGGGCCCGGGCTAACTATGGCTACACCTTC
>TRBV6-5|TRBJ1-2|NA|NA
CATGRANYGYTF
TGTGCCACTGGTCGGGCTAACTATGGCTACACCTTC
>TRBV7-2|TRBJ2-7|NA|NA
CASSYYYEQYF
TGTGCCAGCAGCTACTACTACGAGCAGTACTTC
>TRBV20-1|TRBJ1-1|few|NA
CSATAGQNTEAFF
TGCAGTGCTACGGCAGGTCAGAACACTGAAGCTTTCTTT
>TRBV9|TRBJ2-7|NA|TRBD2
CASSASPTSGSYEQYF
TGTGCCAGCAGCGCATCCCCCACTAGCGGCTCCTACGAGCAGTACTTC
>TRBV7-2|TRBJ2-1|few|TRBD2
CASSLVGGGRGEQFF
TGTGCCAGCAGCTTAGTAGGCGGGGGGCGGGGTGAGCAGTTCTTC
>TRBV7-6|TRBJ2-5|medium-sized|NA
CASSFGNGLQETQYF
NA